The 5 T cell receptor beta chains below come from one sample, sequenced in a study of cytomegalovirus exposure and HLA in healthy donors. PCR involved 60 Vbeta and 13 Jbeta primers. Only in-frame clones appear in the TCRdb table, and some are missing; sequencing was by immunoSEQ multiplex PCR. The sample shows approximately 210,000 clones, roughly four fifths of them seen only once. Sequenced input: PBMCs. The receptors stem from a woman in her fifties or sixties in good health and CMV-seropositive.

This clone was picked up one time. The genes are TRBV4-1 and TRBJ2-7; 7 bases agree with TRBD2. The CDR3 has 13 residues. From germline, CDR1 is MGHRA and CDR2 YSYEKL. V lost 4 bases to trimming and J lost 5 bases; unmatched junction nucleotides: 5. CDR3 in amino acids: CASSLTSYDEQYF. The CDR3 bases are TGCGCCAGCAGCCTGACTAGCTACGACGAGCAGTACTTC.

The rearrangement joins TRBV28 to TRBJ1-2, with 7 bases matching TRBD1. This CDR3 is 15 amino acids long. Germline assignment: CDR1 MDHEN and CDR2 SYDVKM. J was trimmed by 4 bases and V by 5 bases; bases with no gene match: 10. CDR3 residues: CASSPWDSHTYGYTF. The CDR3 coding sequence is TGTGCCAGCAGTCCTTGGGACAGCCACACCTATGGCTACACCTTC.

The chain uses TRBV29-1 and TRBJ1-1; 9 bases map to TRBD1. Trimming at V came to 1 base and at J to 1 base, leaving 7 bases not matched to a gene. This CDR3 spans 16 amino acids. Germline V gives CDR1 SQVTM, CDR2 ANQGSEA. CDR3 nucleotides: TGCAGCGTTGAAGGGTGGACAGGGGTTGGGAACACTGAAGCTTTCTTT. It specifies CSVEGWTGVGNTEAFF.

The chain combines TRBV28 with TRBJ2-1, with 12 bases aligning to TRBD2. Trimming took 6 bases from V and 4 from J; bases not matched to a gene: 7. The CDR3 extends over 16 amino acids. Germline values: CDR1 MDHEN, CDR2 SYDVKM. The CDR3 nucleotides are TGTGCCAGCAGAATACTAGCGGGGGGTTGGTACAATGAGCAGTTCTTC. Protein sequence: CASRILAGGWYNEQFF.

This clone was seen just once. The V gene is TRBV18, the J gene TRBJ2-3; TRBD1 matches at 12 bases. CDR3 length: 20 residues. The V segment lost 3 bases and the J segment 0 bases; nucleotides outside the gene matches: 13. Germline V gene data show CDR1 as KGHSH and CDR2 as LQKENI. As DNA, the CDR3 is TGTGCCAGCTCACCGCTGCCGGGACAGGGGGCCCTTACTAGCACAGATACGCAGTATTTT. As protein: CASSPLPGQGALTSTDTQYF.